The 19 T cell receptor beta chains listed next were all sequenced from one sample in a study of CD8+CD57+ T cells in acquired aplastic anemia. Selection for sequencing was limited to patients who had shown CD8+CD57+ cell expansion by flow cytometry. Genomic DNA constituted the template upon which TCR beta VDJ and CDR3 profiling was performed. Each CDR3 protein gets one entry after TCRdb re-called the reads with MiXCR. This table has roughly 150,000 distinct CDR3 sequences, about 45% appearing once. The material sequenced was sorted CD4+, CD8+, or CD8+CD57+ T cells (not recorded which) from PBMCs. The origin of the receptors is a human donor with aplastic anemia.

V is TRBV20-1 and J is TRBJ2-7; possibly TRBD2 for D (5 bases). Trimming cost V 0 bases and J 4 bases, with 13 bases left between them. Germline V CDR1 and CDR2: DFQATT, SNEGSKA (reference sequence). This CDR3 region has 14 residues. The CDR3 reads CSARDRTLLYEQYF. The CDR3 DNA reads TGCAGTGCTAGAGATAGGACTTTGTTGTACGAGCAGTACTTC.

This clonotype was detected a few times. The J gene is TRBJ1-6, the V gene TRBV10-2; unclear D gene. Germline loops: CDR1 WSHSY, CDR2 SAAADI. Between the trimmed V and J ends, which lost 6 bases and 7 bases, there was a span of 13 bases. This CDR3 spans 14 amino acids. The CDR3: CASRPPDPNSPLHF. The CDR3 nucleotides are TGCGCCAGCAGACCCCCGGACCCAAATTCACCCCTCCACTTT.

Worth noting for this clonotype: This clone may be a read error of a much larger clone one base away. The chain joins TRBV11-1 to TRBJ2-1; a possible D gene is TRBD2 (5 bases). The CDR3 runs to 15 residues. From germline, CDR1 is SGHAT and CDR2 FQDESV (reference sequence). This chain's CDR3 is CASSLLGPSYNKQFF. The CDR3 DNA follows: TGTGCCAGCAGCCTACTAGGTCCCTCCTACAATAAGCAGTTCTTC.

The rearrangement joins TRBV6-1 to TRBJ1-4, with D unresolved. V was shortened by 5 bases and J by 4 bases, with 5 bases between the two germline ends. The CDR3 contains 12 residues. Germline V gene lookup returns CDR1 MNHNS and CDR2 SASEGT. Here the CDR3 DNA reads TGTGCCAGCAGTCGAAATAATGAAAAACTGTTTTTT. This gives the protein CASSRNNEKLFF.

This chain links TRBV20-1 with TRBJ2-7, with D maybe TRBD2 (6 bases). The length of the CDR3 is 14 residues. V gave up 2 bases and J gave up 0 bases, with 11 bases separating them. CDR1 DFQATT and CDR2 SNEGSKA come from the germline V gene (reference sequence). Here the CDR3 DNA reads TGCAGTGCTAGAATGGCGGGGTCCTCCTACGAGCAGTACTTC. Residues: CSARMAGSSYEQYF.

There are a few counts of this clonotype. The gene calls are TRBV2 and TRBJ2-1; 7 bases agree with TRBD2. Germline V gene lookup returns CDR1 SNHLY and CDR2 FYNNEI. The trim removed 3 bases at V and 7 bases at J, leaving 6 bases unmatched. The CDR3 runs to 14 residues. The CDR3 bases are TGTGCCAGCAGTGACCCGGCGGGGGATAATGAGCAGTTCTTC. This translates into CASSDPAGDNEQFF.

This clonotype was seen many times. V usage is TRBV2 and J usage is TRBJ2-1; D is unresolved. This CDR3 is 11 amino acids long. The V end was cut by 4 bases, the J end by 8 bases, with 6 bases between. Looked up from germline, CDR1 is SNHLY and CDR2 is FYNNEI. CDR3 nucleotide sequence: TGTGCCAGCAGTGCGCACGATGAGCAGTTCTTC. It translates to CASSAHDEQFF.

This clonotype was recorded at least ten times. The genes are TRBV4-2 and TRBJ2-7, with D maybe TRBD2 (6 bases). CDR1 and CDR2 from the germline V gene are LGHNA and YNFKEQ. This CDR3 comprises 16 residues. Deletions cut 0 bases from V and 5 bases from J, with 17 bases between. The CDR3 DNA follows: TGTGCCAGCAGCCAAGATAACACGGGACTTGCAGACGAGCAGTACTTC. Its translation is CASSQDNTGLADEQYF.

The V gene is TRBV2, the J gene TRBJ2-5; a weak D match, TRBD2 (6 bases). CDR1 and CDR2 from the germline V gene are SNHLY and FYNNEI. Trimming removed 6 bases from V and 4 bases from J, with 15 bases in between. The CDR3 is made up of 14 amino acids. The CDR3 sequence: CASRDPGGAETQYF. In DNA, the CDR3 is TGTGCCAGCAGAGACCCTGGAGGGGCAGAGACCCAGTACTTC.

The chain joins TRBV29-1 to TRBJ1-4; a possible D gene is TRBD1 (5 bases). V shed 3 bases and J shed 8 bases, with 19 bases lying between them. The CDR3 contains 15 residues. The V gene's germline CDR1 is SQVTM and CDR2 ANQGSEA. This chain's CDR3 is CSVDAWGGKGEKLFF. DNA for the CDR3: TGCAGCGTTGACGCTTGGGGGGGGAAGGGAGAAAAACTGTTTTTT.

This clonotype was detected ten times or more. This chain uses TRBV7-9 with TRBJ1-2; D is ambiguous. This CDR3 has 14 residues. The germline V gene has CDR1 SEHNR and CDR2 FQNEAQ (reference sequence). V dropped 1 base and J dropped 0 bases, with 6 bases sitting between them. This CDR3 is CASSLVTANYGYTF. The CDR3, as DNA: TGTGCCAGCAGCTTAGTTACAGCTAACTATGGCTACACCTTC. Looking up the rest from reference TRBV7-9 and TRBJ1-2 gives the full variable domain: DTGVSQNPRHKITKRGQNVTFRCDPISEHNRLYWYRQTLGQGPEFLTYFQNEAQLEKSRLLSDRFSAERPKGSFSTLEIQRTEQGDSAMYLCASSLVTANYGYTFGSGTRLTVV.

Ten or more counts support this clonotype. The gene calls are TRBV27 and TRBJ1-2, with D perhaps matching TRBD1 (5 bases). Trimming left V 4 bases short and J 5 bases short, with 14 bases between. Germline assignment: CDR1 MNHEY and CDR2 SMNVEV (reference sequence). This CDR3 contains 14 residues. This chain's CDR3 is CASSSVGGSYGYTF. The CDR3 DNA reads TGTGCCAGCAGTTCCGTCGGGGGGTCTTATGGCTACACCTTC.

The chain employs TRBV6-8 and TRBJ1-1; D may be TRBD1 (5 bases). The germline V gene encodes CDR1 MNHGY and CDR2 SAAAGT. V lost 1 base and J lost 0, with 12 bases in between. The CDR3 has 16 amino acids. The CDR3 sequence: CASSYWDGPMNTEAFF. In DNA, the CDR3 is TGTGCCAGCAGTTACTGGGACGGACCTATGAACACTGAAGCTTTCTTT.

Comments on this clonotype: This CDR3 is missing its conserved last phenylalanine or tryptophan, likely due to a read error. The V and J genes are TRBV12-3 or TRBV12-4 and TRBJ1-1; no reliable D call. This CDR3 is built from 14 residues. V shed 6 bases and J shed 5 bases, with 16 bases lying between them. CDR3 sequence: CASSKRLGGTEAFL. The CDR3 coding sequence is TGTGCCAGCAGCAAAAGGCTCGGTGGGACTGAAGCTTTCCTT.

J is TRBJ1-5 and V is TRBV10-3, with 7 nucleotides matching TRBD1. Losses at the gene ends were 0 bases for V and 6 bases for J; bases not matched to a gene: 8. Per the germline V gene, CDR1 is ENHRY and CDR2 is SYGVKD. This CDR3 is built from 16 residues. CDR3: CAISESVRGRVQPQHF. The CDR3 coding sequence is TGTGCCATCAGTGAGTCAGTCAGGGGGAGGGTTCAGCCCCAGCATTTT.

V gene TRBV10-3 combines with J gene TRBJ2-2; TRBD1 is a possible D gene (6 bases). CDR1 is ENHRY, CDR2 SYGVKD, per germline. The CDR3 is 14 residues long. The V and J ends lost 3 bases and 5 bases respectively, with 10 bases between them. CDR3 residues: CAISDGGVTGELFF. CDR3 DNA: TGTGCCATCAGTGATGGGGGCGTTACCGGGGAGCTGTTTTTT.

This clonotype was picked up a small number of times. One base away lies a much larger clone, so this may be a sequencing read error. This rearrangement joins TRBV7-2 to TRBJ2-7; either TRBD1 or TRBD2 may supply D (6 bases each). The CDR3 runs to 14 residues. The germline V gene has CDR1 SGHTA and CDR2 FQGNSA. The CDR3 is CACSLIGGPYEQYF. For the CDR3, the DNA is TGTGCCTGCAGCTTAATCGGGGGCCCCTACGAGCAGTACTTC.

The chain combines TRBV6-1 with TRBJ1-1; 7 nucleotides agree with TRBD1. After removal of 6 bases from V and 2 bases from J, the junction contained 6 bases not matched to a gene. The germline V gene encodes CDR1 MNHNS and CDR2 SASEGT. CDR3 size: 14 residues. The CDR3: CASRPTGPNTEAFF. The CDR3 DNA reads TGTGCCAGCAGACCGACAGGGCCTAACACTGAAGCTTTCTTT.

This clonotype was observed many times. This chain joins TRBV5-1 and TRBJ1-4; D possibly corresponds to TRBD1 (6 bases). Germline CDR1 is SGHRS and CDR2 is YFSETQ. The CDR3 is made up of 15 amino acids. Trimming shortened V by 4 bases and J by 2 bases, and 12 bases separated the two germline ends. CDR3 amino acids: CASSPTGTTNEKLFF. The CDR3 region has the DNA TGCGCCAGCAGCCCCACAGGGACTACTAATGAAAAACTGTTTTTT. Together with reference TRBV5-1 and TRBJ1-4, the CDR3 gives the full variable domain: KAGVTQTPRYLIKTRGQQVTLSCSPISGHRSVSWYQQTPGQGLQFLFEYFSETQRNKGNFPGRFSGRQFSNSRSEMNVSTLELGDSALYLCASSPTGTTNEKLFFGSGTQLSVL.